These 32 T cell receptor beta chains were all obtained from the same sample, sequenced in a study of T cell repertoires in cytomegalovirus infection. Antigen specificity for these receptors is unknown. In TCRdb, the reads were re-called with MiXCR into one record per CDR3 protein. The sample has 110,000 to 150,000 distinct CDR3 sequences; 30% to 40% are singletons. The starting material was CD8+ T cells from cultured PBMCs, obtained from culture after CMV antigen stimulation. These receptors all come from a human donor in good health (CMV status not recorded). Some clones in this sample may be carry-over from other donors' samples.

The chain has TRBV27 and TRBJ2-7, with D possibly TRBD2 on 5 matching bases. The CDR3 runs 13 residues. The germline V gene has CDR1 MNHEY and CDR2 SMNVEV (reference sequence). V was trimmed by 2 bases and J by 6 bases, leaving 11 bases between them. The CDR3: CASSLQAAREQYF. The DNA of the CDR3 is TGTGCCAGCAGTTTACAAGCGGCGCGCGAGCAGTACTTC.

This chain links TRBV5-6 with TRBJ2-7; D is unclear. The V and J ends lost 0 bases and 2 bases respectively, with 9 bases between them. The CDR3 loop spans 14 amino acids. Germline CDR1 reads SGHDT; CDR2 reads YYEEEE. This CDR3 reads CASSLAGNTYEQYF. CDR3 nucleotide sequence: TGTGCCAGCAGCTTGGCGGGTAACACCTACGAGCAGTACTTC.

V is TRBV6-2 or TRBV6-3 and J is TRBJ2-7; D is unresolved. V lost 2 bases to trimming and J lost 4 bases, with 6 bases between them. This CDR3 is built from 12 residues. The germline CDR1 and CDR2 sequences are MNHEY and SVGEGT. The CDR3 DNA is TGTGCCAGCAGTTACGACCGTTACGAGCAGTACTTC. As protein: CASSYDRYEQYF.

The chain joins TRBV6-5 to TRBJ2-2, with D possibly being TRBD1 or TRBD2 (5 bases each). The CDR3 spans 15 residues. Germline V gene sequence: CDR1 MNHEY, CDR2 SVGAGI. V was clipped by 5 bases and J by 6 bases, with 16 bases between them. CDR3 nucleotides: TGTGCCAGCAGTACGGCAGGGACGGAGGCCGGGGAGCTGTTTTTT. It encodes CASSTAGTEAGELFF.

This clonotype was seen a few times. The chain carries TRBV6-6 and TRBJ1-5; D is perhaps TRBD1 (6 bases). With 6 bases removed from V and 7 bases from J, the gap between germline ends came to 25 bases. The CDR3 runs 17 residues. CDR1 and CDR2 from the germline V gene are MNHNY and SVGAGI (reference sequence). The CDR3 DNA sequence: TGTGCCAGCAGCCCGAGCACATTTAAGGGGGAAGAACAGCCCCAGCATTTT. Translating gives CASSPSTFKGEEQPQHF.

The chain is built from TRBV20-1 and TRBJ2-7; a weak D match, TRBD2 (6 bases). V lost 3 bases to trimming and J lost 0 bases, with 18 bases between them. CDR1 and CDR2 from the germline V gene are DFQATT and SNEGSKA (reference sequence). The CDR3 has 16 residues. The CDR3 nucleotides are TGCAGTGCTAGGGGCCCCGGGACTCGTTACTCCTACGAGCAGTACTTC. Amino acid sequence: CSARGPGTRYSYEQYF.

The chain is built from TRBV28 and TRBJ1-1; D is ambiguous. The V end lost 1 base, the J end lost 4 bases, and 10 bases lay between the germline ends. From germline, CDR1 is MDHEN and CDR2 SYDVKM. There are 14 residues in the CDR3. As DNA, the CDR3 is TGTGCCAGCAGTTTATTCGCGGAGGGCACTGAAGCTTTCTTT. Protein sequence: CASSLFAEGTEAFF.

The rearrangement uses TRBV25-1 and TRBJ2-5; 7 bases fit TRBD1. With V trimmed by 5 bases and J by 7 bases, 16 bases remained unmatched. Germline V gene sequence: CDR1 MGHDK, CDR2 SYGVNS. The CDR3 extends over 16 amino acids. This chain's CDR3 is CASSSRDSDLWGTQYF. CDR3 in DNA: TGTGCCAGCAGTTCCCGGGACAGCGATCTTTGGGGGACCCAGTACTTC.

This clonotype occurred many times. The chain combines TRBV28 with TRBJ1-2, with 10 bases matching TRBD1. Trimming removed 6 bases from V and 8 bases from J; junction bases left unmatched: 6. The CDR3 contains 13 residues. Germline CDR1 MDHEN, CDR2 SYDVKM. This chain's CDR3 is CASRSGTGEGYTF. The DNA for the CDR3 is TGTGCCAGCAGATCCGGGACAGGGGAAGGCTACACCTTC.

V is TRBV27 and J is TRBJ2-5; D perhaps matches TRBD1 (6 bases). This CDR3 region has 15 residues. Germline V lookup: CDR1 MNHEY, CDR2 SMNVEV (reference sequence). Trimming stripped 4 bases from V and 4 bases from J, with 16 bases between. The DNA of the CDR3 is TGTGCCAGCAGTTCAACAGGGTCAAGCGGAGAGACCCAGTACTTC. Its protein product is CASSSTGSSGETQYF.

This clonotype was seen only a few times. The chain employs TRBV10-3 and TRBJ2-7; 9 positions match TRBD1. With 10 bases clipped from V and 7 bases from J, the junction kept 8 bases outside the gene matches. Germline V gene data show CDR1 as ENHRY and CDR2 as SYGVKD. The CDR3 has 12 amino acids. For the CDR3, the DNA is TGTGCCACCTGGACAGGGGCGAGGGAGCAGTACTTC. Its protein product is CATWTGAREQYF.

In this sample, this clonotype turned up a few times. The chain recombines TRBV2 with TRBJ1-1, with D possibly TRBD1 on 5 matching bases. Germline V gene sequence: CDR1 SNHLY, CDR2 FYNNEI. Trimming removed 2 bases from V and 11 bases from J, with 9 bases in between. The CDR3 runs to 11 residues. The CDR3 region is CASSEPGRAFF. The DNA of the CDR3 is TGTGCCAGCAGTGAACCAGGGCGGGCTTTCTTT.

The table lists this clonotype with a few counts. The chain recombines TRBV7-9 with TRBJ1-1, with 7 bases aligning to TRBD1. The V gene's germline CDR1 is SEHNR and CDR2 FQNEAQ (reference sequence). V lost 5 bases, J lost 6 bases, and 6 bases stayed unmatched. CDR3 size: 13 residues. CDR3 amino acids: CASSPGQPAEAFF. The CDR3 DNA reads as TGTGCCAGCAGCCCGGGACAGCCGGCTGAAGCTTTCTTT.

The chain combines TRBV14 with TRBJ1-2, with 7 bases aligning to TRBD1. CDR1 and CDR2 from the germline V gene are SGHDN and FVKESK. The CDR3 runs to 16 residues. V was clipped by 0 bases and J by 5 bases; unmatched bases: 9. CDR3 in amino acids: CASSQDHGTDLYGYTF. CDR3 sequence (DNA): TGTGCCAGCAGCCAAGATCACGGGACAGACCTTTATGGCTACACCTTC.

The chain joins TRBV12-3 or TRBV12-4 to TRBJ2-3; D might be TRBD2 (6 bases). This CDR3 is built from 14 residues. V was trimmed by 3 bases and J by 4 bases, leaving 11 bases between them. CDR3 loop: CASSLRRGADTQYF. The CDR3 bases are TGTGCCAGCAGTTTGCGGCGGGGAGCAGATACGCAGTATTTT.

This clonotype showed up just a few times. The chain links TRBV12-3 or TRBV12-4 to TRBJ2-7, with TRBD1 identical over 7 bases. With V trimmed by 5 bases and J by 6 bases, 4 bases remained unmatched. The CDR3 is made up of 12 amino acids. The CDR3 is CASSVQGTEQYF. Here the CDR3 DNA reads TGTGCCAGCAGTGTACAGGGGACCGAGCAGTACTTC.

The rearrangement joins TRBV29-1 to TRBJ2-3, with D maybe TRBD2 (6 bases). The CDR3 is 13 residues long. V was cut by 5 bases and J by 0 bases, with 9 bases left in between. CDR1 and CDR2 (germline): SQVTM, ANQGSEA. DNA for the CDR3: TGCAGCGTTACAAGCGGGAGCACAGATACGCAGTATTTT. Residues: CSVTSGSTDTQYF.

This clonotype has only one observation. V and J are TRBV7-4 and TRBJ2-7; D is tentatively TRBD1 or TRBD2 (6 bases each). Germline V gene data show CDR1 as SGHVT and CDR2 as SQSDAQ. This CDR3 spans 15 amino acids. Trimming stripped 3 bases from V and 2 bases from J, with 14 bases between. The CDR3 DNA reads TGTGCCAGCAGCTTCTTCGTCGGGGGCCCCTACGAGCAGTACTTC. This sequence encodes CASSFFVGGPYEQYF.

The chain combines TRBV20-1 with TRBJ2-7; 7 bases line up with TRBD1. The CDR3 contains 12 residues. Germline assignment: CDR1 DFQATT and CDR2 SNEGSKA (reference sequence). V shed 5 bases, J shed 3 bases, and the junction held 4 bases outside the gene matches. CDR3 bases: TGCAGTGCTCTGGACAGGAGCTACGAGCAGTACTTC. It yields the protein CSALDRSYEQYF.

In DNA, the CDR3 is TGCGCCAGCAGCCGGGACATTTGGAACTACGAGCAGTACTTC. This encodes CASSRDIWNYEQYF. This chain connects TRBV4-1 to TRBJ2-7, with a tentative D call TRBD1 (6 bases). Germline V lookup: CDR1 MGHRA, CDR2 YSYEKL. V was pared by 4 bases and J by 3 bases, with 13 bases between. The CDR3 spans 14 residues.

In this sample, this clonotype turned up a few times. The J gene is TRBJ2-7, the V gene TRBV5-1, with D perhaps TRBD1 (5 bases). V lost 0 bases and J 2 bases, leaving 9 bases between the germline ends. The CDR3 is made up of 14 amino acids. Germline values: CDR1 SGHRS, CDR2 YFSETQ. In DNA, the CDR3 is TGCGCCAGCAGCTTGGTCGACAGACCCTACGAGCAGTACTTC. This gives the protein CASSLVDRPYEQYF.

This clonotype was seen only a few times. The chain combines TRBV19 with TRBJ2-5; weak D call: TRBD2 (5 bases). The CDR3 spans 14 residues. Germline loops: CDR1 LNHDA, CDR2 SQIVND (reference sequence). The ends were cut back, 7 bases at V and 0 bases at J, with 12 bases in the middle. The CDR3 sequence: CASNGRGYQETQYF. CDR3 bases: TGTGCCAGTAACGGTCGAGGGTACCAAGAGACCCAGTACTTC. The whole variable domain, filled in from reference TRBV19 and TRBJ2-5, reads DGGITQSPKYLFRKEGQNVTLSCEQNLNHDAMYWYRQDPGQGLRLIYYSQIVNDFQKGDIAEGYSVSREKKESFPLTVTSAQKNPTAFYLCASNGRGYQETQYFGPGTRLLVL.

This clonotype has just a few counts. The CDR3 region has the DNA TGTGCCAGCAGCTTATTTCCGGGCGACGAGCAGTACTTC. Protein: CASSLFPGDEQYF. V usage is TRBV7-9 and J usage is TRBJ2-7; D remains ambiguous. Germline V gives CDR1 SEHNR, CDR2 FQNEAQ (reference sequence). The length of the CDR3 is 13 residues. The ends were cut back, 2 bases at V and 5 bases at J, with 10 bases in the middle.

The chain is built from TRBV5-1 and TRBJ2-1; 7 bases line up with TRBD2. CDR3 length: 14 residues. CDR1 and CDR2 (germline): SGHRS, YFSETQ. Trimming removed 3 bases from V and 7 bases from J; junction bases left unmatched: 7. CDR3 region: CASSWGGSRNEQFF. CDR3 bases: TGCGCCAGCAGCTGGGGGGGAAGCCGGAATGAGCAGTTCTTC. The full variable domain, rest sourced from reference TRBV5-1 and TRBJ2-1, is KAGVTQTPRYLIKTRGQQVTLSCSPISGHRSVSWYQQTPGQGLQFLFEYFSETQRNKGNFPGRFSGRQFSNSRSEMNVSTLELGDSALYLCASSWGGSRNEQFFGPGTRLTVL.

The rearrangement links TRBV19 to TRBJ2-1; TRBD2 aligns across 13 bases. The CDR3 runs 14 residues. Germline-derived CDR1 and CDR2 are LNHDA and SQIVND (reference sequence). V shed 10 bases, J shed 5 bases, and the junction held 5 bases outside the gene matches. The CDR3 loop reads CATTGLAGDNEQFF. CDR3 DNA: TGTGCCACCACCGGACTAGCGGGGGACAATGAGCAGTTCTTC.

This clonotype was recorded many times. The chain carries TRBV19 and TRBJ2-7; TRBD1 is a possible D gene (6 bases). CDR3 length: 14 residues. CDR1 and CDR2 from the germline V gene are LNHDA and SQIVND (reference sequence). V was cut by 5 bases and J by 1 base, with 12 bases left in between. The CDR3: CASSATGLSYEQYF. DNA for the CDR3: TGTGCCAGTAGTGCGACAGGTCTTTCCTACGAGCAGTACTTC.

This clonotype was observed a few times. This chain joins TRBV3-1 and TRBJ1-1; D is possibly TRBD1 (6 bases). The CDR3 is 16 amino acids. In germline, CDR1 is LGHDT, CDR2 YNNKEL (reference sequence). With 0 bases removed from V and 1 base from J, the gap between germline ends came to 12 bases. CDR3 amino acids: CASSQEWGQQNTEAFF. CDR3 DNA sequence: TGTGCCAGCAGCCAAGAGTGGGGACAACAGAACACTGAAGCTTTCTTT.

With regard to this clonotype: An end of the junction does not agree with germline; a read error may underlie this. V and J are TRBV5-3 and TRBJ1-2; TRBD1 might be the D (6 bases). TRBV5-3 is flagged as an ORF with uncertain function. This CDR3 spans 14 amino acids. In DNA form, the CDR3 reads TGTGCCAGCAGCTTCCAGGGGCCTGACTATGGCTACACCTTC. It specifies CASSFQGPDYGYTF.

As to this clonotype: A much larger clone lies a single base off, so this may be a read error. The chain employs TRBV27 and TRBJ1-6; the D gene is possibly TRBD1 (6 bases). Trimming shortened V by 4 bases and J by 8 bases, and 12 bases separated the two germline ends. This CDR3 comprises 14 residues. Germline assignment: CDR1 MNHEY and CDR2 SMNVEV (reference sequence). The CDR3 sequence is CASSYGGQYSPLHF. The CDR3 nucleotides read TGTGCCAGCAGTTATGGGGGACAATATTCACCCCTCCACTTT.

The chain combines TRBV5-1 with TRBJ1-5; D uncertain. The CDR3 runs to 15 residues. Trimming cost V 0 bases and J 0 bases, with 7 bases left between them. CDR1 and CDR2 (germline): SGHRS, YFSETQ. The CDR3 coding sequence is TGCGCCAGCAGCTTGGATCTATCTAGCAATCAGCCCCAGCATTTT. Residues: CASSLDLSSNQPQHF.

This chain connects TRBV5-6 to TRBJ2-7; 9 bases are shared with TRBD1. The CDR3 runs 17 residues. Germline CDR1 and CDR2: SGHDT and YYEEEE. The V and J ends lost 0 bases and 0 bases, in that order; junction bases with no gene match: 7. CDR3 bases: TGTGCCAGCAGCTTGGATCCGGGACAGGGTGTCTCCTACGAGCAGTACTTC. Protein: CASSLDPGQGVSYEQYF.

This clonotype has a count of ten or more. This rearrangement joins TRBV10-2 to TRBJ2-7, with D perhaps assigned TRBD1 or TRBD2 (5 bases each). CDR1 and CDR2 (germline): WSHSY, SAAADI. V lost 4 bases and J 4 bases, leaving 11 bases between the germline ends. CDR3 length equals 13 residues. CDR3: CASSVGDGYEQYF. As DNA, the CDR3 is TGCGCCAGCAGTGTCGGGGACGGATACGAGCAGTACTTC.